This T cell receptor beta chain was captured in a study of blood T cell repertoires in COVID-19. Study details: Samples of COVID-19 (acute and convalescent) were obtained from the United States, Italy and Spain.

Germline loops: CDR1 SNHLY, CDR2 FYNNEI. The CDR3 extends over 14 amino acids. V dropped 5 bases and J dropped 2; count of bases not matched to a gene: 4. Study processing details: Reference gene primer amplification gave estimated nucleated cell counts. Using immunoSEQ multiplex PCR, the repertoire was profiled, and TCRdb retains in-frame clones only, with some absent. The V and J calls and clone size are taken from that table; D and trimming were inferred from the DNA. The repertoire holds fewer than 300,000 clones, with 80% to 90% as singletons. This sequence originates from a woman in her fifties or sixties with acute or convalescent COVID-19. Sequencing was done on a sample of peripheral blood. This chain links TRBV2 with TRBJ2-5; 8 nucleotides line up with TRBD1. This CDR3 is CASSPQGAQETQYF. The CDR3 DNA is TGTGCCAGCAGTCCCCAGGGGGCTCAAGAGACCCAGTACTTC.